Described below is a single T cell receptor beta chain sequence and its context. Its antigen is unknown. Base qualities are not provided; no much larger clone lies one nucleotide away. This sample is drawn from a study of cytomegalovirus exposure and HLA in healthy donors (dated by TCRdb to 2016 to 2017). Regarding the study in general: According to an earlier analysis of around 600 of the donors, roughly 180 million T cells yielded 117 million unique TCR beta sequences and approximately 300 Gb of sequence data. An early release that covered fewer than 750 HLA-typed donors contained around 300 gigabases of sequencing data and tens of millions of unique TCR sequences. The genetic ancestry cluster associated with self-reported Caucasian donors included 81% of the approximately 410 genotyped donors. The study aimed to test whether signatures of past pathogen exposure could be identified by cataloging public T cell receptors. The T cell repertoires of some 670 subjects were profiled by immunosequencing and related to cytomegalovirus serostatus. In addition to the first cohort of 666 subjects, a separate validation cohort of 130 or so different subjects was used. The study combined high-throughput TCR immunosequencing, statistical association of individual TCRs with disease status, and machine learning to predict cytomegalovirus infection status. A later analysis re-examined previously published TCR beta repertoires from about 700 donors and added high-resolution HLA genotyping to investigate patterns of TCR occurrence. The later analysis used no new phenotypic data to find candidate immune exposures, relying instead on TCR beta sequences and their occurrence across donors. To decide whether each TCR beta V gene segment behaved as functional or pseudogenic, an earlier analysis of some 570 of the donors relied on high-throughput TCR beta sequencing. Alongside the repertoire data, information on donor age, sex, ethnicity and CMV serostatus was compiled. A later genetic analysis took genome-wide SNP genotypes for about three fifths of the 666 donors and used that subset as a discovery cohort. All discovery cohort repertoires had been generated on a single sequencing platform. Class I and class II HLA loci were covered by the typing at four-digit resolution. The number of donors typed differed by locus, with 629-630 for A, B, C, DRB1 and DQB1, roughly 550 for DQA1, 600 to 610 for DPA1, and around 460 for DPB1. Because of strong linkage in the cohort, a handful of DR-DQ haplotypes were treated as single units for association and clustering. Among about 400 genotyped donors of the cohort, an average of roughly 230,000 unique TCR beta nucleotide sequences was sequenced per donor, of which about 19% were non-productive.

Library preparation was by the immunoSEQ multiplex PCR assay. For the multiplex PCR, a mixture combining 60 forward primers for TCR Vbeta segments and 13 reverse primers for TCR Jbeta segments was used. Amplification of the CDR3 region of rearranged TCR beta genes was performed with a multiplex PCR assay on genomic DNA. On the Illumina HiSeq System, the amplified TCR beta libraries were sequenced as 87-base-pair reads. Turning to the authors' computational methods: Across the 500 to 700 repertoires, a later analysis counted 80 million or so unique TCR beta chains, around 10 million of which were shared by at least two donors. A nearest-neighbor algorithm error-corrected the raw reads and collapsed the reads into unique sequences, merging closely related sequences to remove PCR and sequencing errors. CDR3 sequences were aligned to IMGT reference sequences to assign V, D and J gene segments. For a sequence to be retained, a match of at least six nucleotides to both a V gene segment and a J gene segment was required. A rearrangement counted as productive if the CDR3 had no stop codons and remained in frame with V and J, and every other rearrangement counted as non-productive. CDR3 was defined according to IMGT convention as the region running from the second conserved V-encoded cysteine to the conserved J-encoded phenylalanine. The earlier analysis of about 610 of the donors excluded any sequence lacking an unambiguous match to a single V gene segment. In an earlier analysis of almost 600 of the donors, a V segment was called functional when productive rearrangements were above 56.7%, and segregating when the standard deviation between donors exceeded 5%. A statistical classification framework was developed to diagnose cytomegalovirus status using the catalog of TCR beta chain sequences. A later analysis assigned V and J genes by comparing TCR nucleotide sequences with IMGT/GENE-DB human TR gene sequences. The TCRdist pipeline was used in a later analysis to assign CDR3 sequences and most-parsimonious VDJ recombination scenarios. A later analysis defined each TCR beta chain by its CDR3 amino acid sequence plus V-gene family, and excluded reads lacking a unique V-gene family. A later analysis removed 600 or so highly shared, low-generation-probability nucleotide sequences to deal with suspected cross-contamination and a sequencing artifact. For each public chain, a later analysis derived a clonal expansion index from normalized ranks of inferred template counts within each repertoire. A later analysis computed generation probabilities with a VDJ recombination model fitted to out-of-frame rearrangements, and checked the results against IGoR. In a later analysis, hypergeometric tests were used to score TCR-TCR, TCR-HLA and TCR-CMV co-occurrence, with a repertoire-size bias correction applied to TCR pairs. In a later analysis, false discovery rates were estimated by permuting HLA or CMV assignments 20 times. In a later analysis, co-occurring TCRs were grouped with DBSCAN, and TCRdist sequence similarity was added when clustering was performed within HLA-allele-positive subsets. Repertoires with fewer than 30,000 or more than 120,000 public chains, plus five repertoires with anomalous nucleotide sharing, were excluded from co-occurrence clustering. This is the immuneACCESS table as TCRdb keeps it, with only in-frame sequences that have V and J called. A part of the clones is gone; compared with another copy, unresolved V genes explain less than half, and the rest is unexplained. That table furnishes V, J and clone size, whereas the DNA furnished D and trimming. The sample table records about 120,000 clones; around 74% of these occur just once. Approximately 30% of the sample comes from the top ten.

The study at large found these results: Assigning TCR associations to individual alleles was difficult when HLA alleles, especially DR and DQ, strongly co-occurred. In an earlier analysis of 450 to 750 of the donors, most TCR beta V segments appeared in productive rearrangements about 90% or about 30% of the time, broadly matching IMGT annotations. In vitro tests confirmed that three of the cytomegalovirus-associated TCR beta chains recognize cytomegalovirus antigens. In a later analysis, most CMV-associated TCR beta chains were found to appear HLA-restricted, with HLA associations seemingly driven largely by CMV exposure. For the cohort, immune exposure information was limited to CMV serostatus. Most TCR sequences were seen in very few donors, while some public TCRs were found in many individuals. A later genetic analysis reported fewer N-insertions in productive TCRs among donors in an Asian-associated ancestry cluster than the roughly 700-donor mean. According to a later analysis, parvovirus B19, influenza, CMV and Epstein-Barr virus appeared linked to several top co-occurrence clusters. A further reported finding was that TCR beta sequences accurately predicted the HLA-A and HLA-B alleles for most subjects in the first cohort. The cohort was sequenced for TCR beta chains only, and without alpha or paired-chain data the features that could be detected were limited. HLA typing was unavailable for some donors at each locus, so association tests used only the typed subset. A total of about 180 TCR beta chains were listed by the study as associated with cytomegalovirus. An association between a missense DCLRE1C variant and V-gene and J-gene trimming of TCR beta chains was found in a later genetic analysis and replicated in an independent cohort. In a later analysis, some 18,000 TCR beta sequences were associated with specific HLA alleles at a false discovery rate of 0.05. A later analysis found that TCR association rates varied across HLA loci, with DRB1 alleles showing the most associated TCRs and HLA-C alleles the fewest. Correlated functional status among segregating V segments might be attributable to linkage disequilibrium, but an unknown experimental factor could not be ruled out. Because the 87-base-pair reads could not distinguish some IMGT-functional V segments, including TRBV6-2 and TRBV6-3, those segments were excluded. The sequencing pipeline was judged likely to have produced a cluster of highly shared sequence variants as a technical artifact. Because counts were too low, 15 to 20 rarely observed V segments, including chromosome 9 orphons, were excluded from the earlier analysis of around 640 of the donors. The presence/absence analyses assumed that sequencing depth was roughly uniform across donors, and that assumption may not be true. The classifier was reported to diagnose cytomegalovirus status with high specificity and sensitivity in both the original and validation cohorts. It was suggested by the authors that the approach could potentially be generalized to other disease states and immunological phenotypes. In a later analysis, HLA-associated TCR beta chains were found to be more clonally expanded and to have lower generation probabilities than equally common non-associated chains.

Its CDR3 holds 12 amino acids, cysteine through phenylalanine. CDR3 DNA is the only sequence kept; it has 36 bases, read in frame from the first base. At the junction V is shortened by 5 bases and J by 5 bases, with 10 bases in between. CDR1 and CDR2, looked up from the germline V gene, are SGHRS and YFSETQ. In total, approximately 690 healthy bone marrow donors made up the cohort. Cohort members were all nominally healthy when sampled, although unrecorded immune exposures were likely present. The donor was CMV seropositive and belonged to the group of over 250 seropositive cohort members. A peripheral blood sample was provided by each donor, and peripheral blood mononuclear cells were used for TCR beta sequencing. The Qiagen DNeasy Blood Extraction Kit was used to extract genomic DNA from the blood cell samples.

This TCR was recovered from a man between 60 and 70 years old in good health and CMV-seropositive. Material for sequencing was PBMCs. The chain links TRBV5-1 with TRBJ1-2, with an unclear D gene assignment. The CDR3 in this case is CASSPTTYGYTF. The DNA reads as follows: TGCGCCAGCAGTCCCACCACTTATGGCTACACCTTC.